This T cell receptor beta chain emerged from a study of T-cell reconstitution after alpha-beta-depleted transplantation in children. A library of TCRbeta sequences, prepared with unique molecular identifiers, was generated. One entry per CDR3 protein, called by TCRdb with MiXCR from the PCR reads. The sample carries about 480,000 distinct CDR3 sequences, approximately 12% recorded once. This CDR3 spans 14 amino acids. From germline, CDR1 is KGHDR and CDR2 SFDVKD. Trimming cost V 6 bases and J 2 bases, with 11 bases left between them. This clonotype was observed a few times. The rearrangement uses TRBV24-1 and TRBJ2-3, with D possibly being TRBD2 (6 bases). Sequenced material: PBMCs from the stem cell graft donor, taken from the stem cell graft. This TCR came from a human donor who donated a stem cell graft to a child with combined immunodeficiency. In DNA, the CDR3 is TGTGCCACCAGTTCGGGAGCCTACACAGATACGCAGTATTTT. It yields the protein CATSSGAYTDTQYF.